The 10 T cell receptor beta chains below were found in one sample sequenced in a study of blood T cell repertoires in COVID-19. The assay was immunoSEQ multiplex PCR, and TCRdb's table has in-frame clones only and misses some. This table holds around 80,000 clones, approximately 83% found once. The sequencing sample was made of peripheral blood. These receptors all stem from a human donor in a cohort sampled during active COVID-19.

The gene calls are TRBV5-5 and TRBJ1-5, with 7 nucleotides matching TRBD1. The CDR3 length is 16 residues. J was trimmed by 7 bases and V by 3 bases; bases with no gene match: 13. Per the germline V gene, CDR1 is SGHKS and CDR2 is YYEKEE (reference sequence). The CDR3 DNA is TGTGCCAGCAGCTATGGACAGGCAAACACGGGACAGCCCCAGCATTTT. Protein sequence: CASSYGQANTGQPQHF.

V gene TRBV19 combines with J gene TRBJ1-3; no clear D. The CDR3 consists of 15 residues. The germline CDR1 and CDR2 sequences are LNHDA and SQIVND (reference sequence). Deletions cut 5 bases from V and 4 bases from J, with 15 bases between. CDR3 DNA: TGTGCCAGTAGTCCCACCTCCCGGGGAGGAAACACCATATATTTT. The encoded protein is CASSPTSRGGNTIYF.

This clone appeared a single time. The chain uses TRBV5-7 and TRBJ2-2; the match to TRBD2 covers 7 bases. TRBV5-7 is treated as an ORF (open reading frame) with a function not yet certain. V lost 4 bases to trimming and J lost 5 bases; unmatched junction nucleotides: 2. This CDR3 is built from 13 residues. This CDR3 is CASSQAGTGELFF. The CDR3 DNA sequence: TGTGCCAGCAGCCAAGCGGGAACCGGGGAGCTGTTTTTT.

The rearrangement joins TRBV12-3 or TRBV12-4 to TRBJ2-3, with 9 nucleotides matching TRBD1. The V and J ends lost 6 bases and 8 bases, in that order; junction bases with no gene match: 0. The CDR3 sequence is 11 residues long. The CDR3 coding sequence is TGTGCCAGCAGGGACAGGGGTACGCAGTATTTT. Residues: CASRDRGTQYF.

The chain uses TRBV3-1 (or the pseudogene TRBV3-2) and TRBJ2-7; D is uncertain. The CDR3 runs to 14 residues. V lost 0 bases, J lost 1 base, and 7 bases lay in between. Germline assignment: CDR1 LGHDT and CDR2 YNNKEL (reference sequence). CDR3 in DNA: TGTGCCAGCAGCCAAGATGGGCAGTCCTACGAGCAGTACTTC. This gives the protein CASSQDGQSYEQYF.

The V call is TRBV5-1, the J call TRBJ1-5; the match to TRBD1 covers 7 bases. The CDR3 is made up of 14 amino acids. Trimming at V came to 4 bases and at J to 6 bases, leaving 7 bases not matched to a gene. Germline V gives CDR1 SGHRS, CDR2 YFSETQ. CDR3 sequence reads: CASSPTGETQPQHF. The CDR3 DNA is TGCGCCAGCAGCCCAACAGGGGAAACTCAGCCCCAGCATTTT.

J is TRBJ2-3 and V is TRBV18, with a weak D call TRBD2 (5 bases). V gave up 6 bases and J gave up 10 bases, with 14 bases separating them. This CDR3 contains 12 residues. Germline CDR1 reads KGHSH; CDR2 reads LQKENI. CDR3 sequence: CASSTDSGSQYF. The CDR3 nucleotides read TGTGCCAGCTCCACAGATTCGGGGTCGCAGTATTTT.

The CDR3 region is CASSLPDSDTEAFF. The CDR3, as DNA: TGTGCCAGCAGTTTACCGGACAGTGACACTGAAGCTTTCTTT. The J gene is TRBJ1-1, the V gene TRBV28; D might be TRBD1 (6 bases). The CDR3 consists of 14 residues. Germline V CDR1 and CDR2: MDHEN, SYDVKM. V lost 2 bases, J lost 3 bases, and 10 bases lay in between.

The rearrangement joins TRBV3-1 (or the pseudogene TRBV3-2) to TRBJ1-4; the match to TRBD1 covers 10 bases. The CDR3 loop spans 16 amino acids. CDR1 is LGHDT, CDR2 YNNKEL, per germline (reference sequence). Unmatched junction bases numbered 5, after V lost 1 base and J lost 6 bases. CDR3 nucleotides: TGTGCCAGCAGCCAAGCCCGGACAGGGGGGGATGAAAAACTGTTTTTT. It codes for CASSQARTGGDEKLFF.

This chain connects TRBV15 to TRBJ1-2, with D uncertain. CDR1 is LNHNV, CDR2 YYDKDF, per germline (reference sequence). V lost 0 bases to trimming and J lost 8 bases, with 10 bases between them. The CDR3 covers 13 residues. CDR3 sequence reads: CATSRDFAGGYTF. The CDR3 DNA reads TGTGCCACCAGCAGAGATTTTGCGGGGGGCTACACCTTC.